Following are 6 T cell receptor beta chains from one sample sequenced in a study of kidney transplant recipient with SARS-CoV-2 infection (dated by TCRdb to 2020 to 2023). This sample was sequenced with an Illumina MiSeq. TCRdb reanalyzed the raw reads on its own, using fastp at Q25 for trimming and MiXCR for clone calling, and kept in-frame beta chains. Rows merge per CDR3 protein into single entries with the most common DNA and genes. In all, the sample holds roughly 230,000 distinct CDR3 sequences, and 29% of those were seen once. Jointly, the top ten make up roughly 7% of the sample. This sample's time point label indicates: pre-pandemic baseline sample and day 111 after first positive SARS-CoV-2 test. The sequenced sample was a blood sample, obtained at baseline and on day 111 from a kidney transplant recipient. Receptor source: a male patient in his 30s who had COVID-19 and was a kidney transplant recipient. After a transplant, some T cells may have been passed on by the graft donor.

With regard to this clonotype: A clone one base away is much larger, so this may be a read error. This sequence joins TRBV27 and TRBJ2-1; possible D gene TRBD2, 5 bases. Germline CDR1 MNHEY, CDR2 SMNVEV (reference sequence). This CDR3 has 16 amino acids. CDR3: CASSSTVGSSCNEQFF. The CDR3 nucleotides read TGTGCCAGCAGTTCCACAGTGGGGAGCTCCTGCAATGAGCAGTTCTTC.

This clonotype was detected ten times or more. The J gene is TRBJ1-2, the V gene TRBV3-1; no definite D call. The germline CDR1 and CDR2 sequences are LGHDT and YNNKEL (reference sequence). The V and J ends lost 4 bases and 4 bases respectively, with 22 bases between them. This CDR3 comprises 17 residues. The CDR3 here is CASSREGTLRKTYGYTF. The CDR3 DNA reads as TGTGCCAGCAGCCGTGAAGGCACCCTTCGAAAGACCTATGGCTACACCTTC.

This clonotype was seen ten or more times. This sequence joins TRBV9 and TRBJ1-2, with D unclear. V lost 7 bases and J 4 bases, leaving 23 bases between the germline ends. CDR3 length: 16 amino acids. Germline V lookup: CDR1 SGDLS, CDR2 YYNGEE. This CDR3 is CASSRTYSRKTYGYTF. DNA for the CDR3: TGTGCCAGCTCACGAACGTACTCAAGAAAGACCTATGGCTACACCTTC.

Concerning this clonotype itself: This clone may be a read error of a much larger clone one base away. J is TRBJ1-4 and V is TRBV11-2, with D possibly matching TRBD1 (5 bases). This CDR3 has 17 residues. Germline CDR1 SGHAT, CDR2 FQNNGV. For the CDR3, the DNA is TGTACCAGCAGCTTAGTGGGCGAGGGAAGGGGAGATGAAAAACTGTTTTTT. Its protein product is CTSSLVGEGRGDEKLFF.

This clonotype was detected many times. This rearrangement joins TRBV19 to TRBJ2-3, with TRBD2 identical over 9 bases. The length of the CDR3 is 14 residues. Germline V gene data show CDR1 as LNHDA and CDR2 as SQIVND (reference sequence). V lost 4 bases and J lost 3; bases outside the gene matches: 2. Here the CDR3 reads CASSTSGGTDTQYF. CDR3 DNA: TGTGCCAGTAGTACGAGCGGGGGGACAGATACGCAGTATTTT.

There are many counts of this clonotype. The chain's CDR3 is CGKWGRITQSRANVLTF. DNA of the CDR3: TGTGGCAAGTGGGGAAGGATAACACAAAGTCGGGCCAACGTCCTGACTTTC. The genes are TRBV8-2 and TRBJ2-6. TRBV8-2 counts as a pseudogene. The CDR3 spans 17 residues.